This is a list of T cell receptor beta chains from one sample in a study of blood T cell repertoires in COVID-19. TCRdb's copy holds only in-frame clones and misses some; the assay was immunoSEQ multiplex PCR. The sample has 52,000 or so clones; approximately 80% are singletons. Sequencing used peripheral blood. All receptors come from a human donor in a cohort sampled during active COVID-19. The CDR3 runs from the conserved cysteine through the conserved F or W. The D gene is left open where the match is weak. Size is stated for part of the rows, as once, few or many counts, or as a class when the clone is expanded.

12	few	TRBV7-3	TRBJ2-1	-	CASSSYMGEQFF	TGTGCCAGCAGCTCCTACATGGGCGAGCAGTTCTTC
13	-	TRBV18	TRBJ1-2	-	CASSPRQGYGYTF	TGTGCCAGCTCACCGCGGCAGGGCTATGGCTACACCTTC
17	-	TRBV7-8	TRBJ1-5	-	CASSPSLGDYSNQPQHF	TGTGCCAGCAGCCCCTCCCTAGGGGATTATAGCAATCAGCCCCAGCATTTT
16	-	TRBV5-1	TRBJ1-3	TRBD1	CASSLRGQGSGNTIYF	TGCGCCAGCAGCTTGCGAGGACAGGGGAGTGGAAACACCATATATTTT
14	few	TRBV9	TRBJ1-5	-	CASSVDAGNQPQHF	TGTGCCAGCAGCGTAGACGCAGGAAATCAGCCCCAGCATTTT
16	-	TRBV6-5	TRBJ1-3	-	CASSYSAVYGGNTIYF	TGTGCCAGCAGTTACTCGGCGGTGTACGGTGGAAACACCATATATTTT
15	-	TRBV24-1	TRBJ2-1	TRBD2	CATSDLAALAGEQFF	TGTGCCACCAGTGATTTGGCTGCCCTAGCGGGAGAGCAGTTCTTC
15	-	TRBV9	TRBJ2-7	-	CASSVSQGSPYEQYF	TGTGCCAGCAGCGTATCTCAGGGGAGCCCCTACGAGCAGTACTTC
15	-	TRBV6-6	TRBJ2-5	-	CASRSNGADQETQYF	TGTGCCAGCAGGTCTAATGGAGCGGACCAAGAGACCCAGTACTTC
18	-	TRBV19	TRBJ2-2	TRBD2	CASKGRRTSGGASGELFF	TGTGCCAGTAAAGGCCGAAGGACTAGCGGGGGGGCCTCCGGGGAGCTGTTTTTT
17	-	TRBV7-9	TRBJ2-7	-	CASSLASSTEIPSEQYF	TGTGCCAGCAGCTTAGCATCGTCGACTGAAATACCATCCGAGCAGTACTTC
13	-	TRBV7-9	TRBJ1-1	-	CASSLIGNTEAFF	TGTGCCAGCAGCCTGATCGGGAACACTGAAGCTTTCTTT
14	-	TRBV27	TRBJ2-7	-	CASSLSNRFYEQYF	TGTGCCAGCAGTTTATCCAATCGGTTCTACGAGCAGTACTTC
13	-	TRBV6-4	TRBJ1-1	TRBD1	CASSGDRGTEAFF	TGTGCCAGCAGTGGCGACAGGGGCACTGAAGCTTTCTTT
14	-	TRBV4-1	TRBJ1-1	-	CASSQITMNTEAFF	TGCGCCAGCAGCCAAATCACAATGAACACTGAAGCTTTCTTT
17	-	TRBV6-2/TRBV6-3	TRBJ2-3	-	CASSYPPRGQLSDTQYF	TGTGCCAGCAGTTACCCACCCCGAGGACAACTATCGGATACGCAGTATTTT
15	-	TRBV7-2	TRBJ2-1	TRBD1	CASTSRQGSYNEQFF	TGTGCCAGCACCTCGAGACAGGGAAGCTACAATGAGCAGTTCTTC
16	-	TRBV6-5	TRBJ2-1	TRBD2	CASSSSRGGVYNEQFF	TGTGCCAGCAGTTCCTCACGGGGGGGCGTGTACAATGAGCAGTTCTTC
12	-	TRBV2	TRBJ2-3	-	CASSDRGDTQYF	TGTGCCAGCAGTGATAGGGGCGATACGCAGTATTTT
13	-	TRBV6-4	TRBJ1-2	TRBD1	CASRRTGSDGYTF	TGTGCCAGCAGGAGGACAGGGTCGGATGGCTACACCTTC
18	-	TRBV21-1	TRBJ2-3	-	CASSKMASGGAWPDTQYF	TGTGCCAGCAGCAAAATGGCTAGCGGGGGGGCCTGGCCAGATACGCAGTATTTT
16	-	TRBV5-4	TRBJ2-1	TRBD1	CASTLGDRGRRNEQFF	TGTGCCAGCACCTTGGGGGACAGGGGGCGTAGGAATGAGCAGTTCTTC
15	medium-sized	TRBV27	TRBJ2-5	TRBD2	CASRRLAGGQETQYF	TGTGCCAGCAGAAGACTAGCGGGGGGTCAAGAGACCCAGTACTTC
12	-	TRBV13	TRBJ2-7	-	CASSGHLREQYF	TGTGCCAGCAGCGGACATCTTCGCGAGCAGTACTTC
14	-	TRBV6-6	TRBJ1-1	TRBD1	CASSYSPGQGKAFF	TGTGCCAGCAGTTACTCACCGGGACAGGGTAAAGCTTTCTTT
15	-	TRBV30	TRBJ1-1	TRBD1	CAWSPGQGMNTEAFF	TGTGCCTGGAGTCCGGGACAGGGGATGAACACTGAAGCTTTCTTT
16	-	TRBV7-8	TRBJ2-3	TRBD2	CASSVTSGRSTDTQYF	TGTGCCAGCAGCGTTACTAGCGGGCGAAGCACAGATACGCAGTATTTT
12	-	TRBV5-6	TRBJ2-3	-	CASSDLRNTQYF	TGTGCCAGCAGCGACTTAAGGAATACGCAGTATTTT
15	-	TRBV7-6	TRBJ2-1	TRBD2	CASSKTSGGYNEQFF	TGTGCCAGCAGCAAGACTAGCGGGGGTTACAATGAGCAGTTCTTC
15	-	TRBV6-5	TRBJ1-2	-	CASTRDYGSNYGYTF	TGTGCCAGCACCCGGGATTATGGCTCAAACTATGGCTACACCTTC
14	-	TRBV7-8	TRBJ2-7	TRBD2	CASSLGLATHEQYF	TGTGCCAGCAGCTTGGGACTAGCGACCCACGAGCAGTACTTC
14	-	TRBV18	TRBJ1-2	TRBD1	CASSLGQGAGGYTF	TGTGCCAGCTCACTGGGACAGGGGGCCGGCGGCTACACCTTC
15	-	TRBV7-9	TRBJ2-1	TRBD2	CASSLAPAGDNEQFF	TGTGCCAGCAGCTTAGCGCCGGCGGGGGACAATGAGCAGTTCTTC
21	-	TRBV9	TRBJ2-6	TRBD2	CASSVGKNRGQGLGGANVLTF	TGTGCCAGCAGCGTAGGAAAGAATAGAGGGCAGGGACTAGGTGGGGCCAACGTCCTGACTTTC
18	few	TRBV15	TRBJ2-1	-	CATSRGGPEGMTYNEQFF	TGTGCCACCAGCAGAGGTGGCCCGGAGGGGATGACCTACAATGAGCAGTTCTTC
14	-	TRBV19	TRBJ1-2	TRBD1	CASSTLDRNYGYTF	TGTGCCAGTAGTACTTTGGACAGGAACTATGGCTACACCTTC
14	-	TRBV19	TRBJ1-2	TRBD1	CASSSAGTGQDYTF	TGTGCCAGTAGTTCCGCCGGGACAGGGCAAGACTACACCTTC
14	few	TRBV5-1	TRBJ1-1	TRBD1	CASSLASGGTEAFF	TGCGCCAGCAGCTTGGCCTCAGGGGGCACTGAAGCTTTCTTT
12	-	TRBV7-9	TRBJ2-1	-	CASSLRDPVQFF	TGTGCCAGCAGCTTAAGAGATCCGGTCCAGTTCTTC
16	-	TRBV6-5	TRBJ2-1	TRBD2	CASSYSGGVPYNEQFF	TGTGCCAGCAGTTACTCCGGGGGGGTCCCCTACAATGAGCAGTTCTTC
12	-	TRBV6-5	TRBJ2-7	-	CASTRTSYEQYF	TGTGCCAGCACCAGGACAAGCTACGAGCAGTACTTC
17	few	TRBV4-1	TRBJ2-7	TRBD2	CASSQRGLLAGEQEQYF	TGCGCCAGCAGCCAGAGAGGGCTACTAGCGGGGGAGCAAGAGCAGTACTTC
14	-	TRBV7-2	TRBJ1-2	-	CASSLVQGWSSQTF	TGTGCCAGCAGCTTAGTCCAGGGGTGGTCCTCACAAACCTTC
14	-	TRBV5-5	TRBJ2-2	-	CASSLVAGSGELFF	TGTGCCAGCAGCTTGGTGGCGGGGAGCGGGGAGCTGTTTTTT
12	-	TRBV12-3/TRBV12-4	TRBJ2-7	-	CASAGFLGEQYF	TGTGCCAGCGCGGGCTTTCTCGGCGAGCAGTACTTC